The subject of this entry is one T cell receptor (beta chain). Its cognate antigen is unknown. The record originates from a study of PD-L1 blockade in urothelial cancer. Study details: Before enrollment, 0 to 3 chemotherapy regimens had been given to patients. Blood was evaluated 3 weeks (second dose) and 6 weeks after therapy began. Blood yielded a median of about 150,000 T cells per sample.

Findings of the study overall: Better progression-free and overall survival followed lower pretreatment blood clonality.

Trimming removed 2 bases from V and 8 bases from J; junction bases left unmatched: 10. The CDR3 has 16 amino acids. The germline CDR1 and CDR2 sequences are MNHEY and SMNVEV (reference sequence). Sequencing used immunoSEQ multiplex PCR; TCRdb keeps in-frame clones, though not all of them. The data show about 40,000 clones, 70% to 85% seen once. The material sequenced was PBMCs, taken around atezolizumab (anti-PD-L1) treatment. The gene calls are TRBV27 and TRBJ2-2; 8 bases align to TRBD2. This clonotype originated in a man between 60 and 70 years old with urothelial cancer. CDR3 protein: CASSLKAGVSVGELFF. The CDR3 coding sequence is TGTGCCAGCAGTTTAAAAGCGGGGGTGTCTGTGGGGGAGCTGTTTTTT.